This TCR beta chain was documented in a study of T cell changes during pregnancy in multiple sclerosis. Germline V gives CDR1 SGHNT, CDR2 YYREEE (reference sequence). CDR3 length equals 14 residues. V gave up 4 bases and J gave up 0 bases, with 10 bases separating them. The protocol was immunoSEQ multiplex PCR, while the TCRdb copy is restricted to in-frame clones and leaves out a portion. The profile covers roughly 60,000 clones, with about nine tenths appearing a single time and 0.6% to 0.9% taken by the ten largest. The chain combines TRBV5-4 with TRBJ1-1; tentatively, D is TRBD1 (6 bases). The sample consisted of CD4+ T cells from peripheral blood mononuclear cells, taken in the first trimester of pregnancy. The sequence came from a female donor with multiple sclerosis, enrolled in a pregnancy study. CDR3 residues: CASSPTGMNTEAFF. The CDR3 DNA is TGTGCCAGCAGCCCTACAGGGATGAACACTGAAGCTTTCTTT. Based on the CDR3 plus reference TRBV5-4 and TRBJ1-1, the full variable domain is ETGVTQSPTHLIKTRGQQVTLRCSSQSGHNTVSWYQQALGQGPQFIFQYYREEENGRGNFPPRFSGLQFPNYSSELNVNALELDDSALYLCASSPTGMNTEAFFGQGTRLTVV.